The next 9 T cell receptor beta chains were all read from a single sample in a study of blood T cell repertoires in COVID-19. Repertoires were generated with immunoSEQ multiplex PCR, while TCRdb's copy carries only in-frame clones and drops some. The sample has approximately 300,000 clones, 86% seen once. The sample taken for sequencing was PBMCs or T cells enriched from blood (not recorded which). The receptor set was obtained from a woman between 18 and 29 years old who had recovered from COVID-19.

The sample holds a few counts of this clone. The chain is built from TRBV3-1 (or the pseudogene TRBV3-2) and TRBJ2-3; maybe TRBD2 (6 bases). The CDR3 is 17 amino acids. The ends were cut back, 2 bases at V and 1 base at J, with 16 bases in the middle. CDR1 is LGHDT and CDR2 is YNNKEL in the germline V gene (reference sequence). The CDR3 coding sequence is TGTGCCAGCAGCCAACCTAAGGGAGTAGCGGGCACAGATACGCAGTATTTT. As protein: CASSQPKGVAGTDTQYF.

The J gene is TRBJ1-1, the V gene TRBV6-5, with 7 positions matching TRBD1. CDR1 is MNHEY and CDR2 is SVGAGI in the germline V gene. The CDR3 sequence is 14 residues long. V trimming: 6 bases; J trimming: 5 bases; junction bases outside the gene matches: 9. This CDR3 reads CASSPADRETEAFF. The DNA of the CDR3 is TGTGCCAGCAGCCCCGCCGACAGGGAGACTGAAGCTTTCTTT.

The V gene is TRBV5-1, the J gene TRBJ1-5, with 7 nucleotides matching TRBD1. The CDR3 is made up of 14 amino acids. V was clipped by 5 bases and J by 3 bases; unmatched bases: 5. Germline V CDR1 and CDR2: SGHRS, YFSETQ. The CDR3 is CASSLTGDNQPQHF. DNA for the CDR3: TGCGCCAGCAGTCTCACAGGGGACAATCAGCCCCAGCATTTT.

The chain recombines TRBV30 with TRBJ1-3; D uncertain. This CDR3 comprises 16 residues. Trimming stripped 3 bases from V and 0 bases from J, with 15 bases between. Per the germline V gene, CDR1 is GTSNPN and CDR2 is SVGIG (reference sequence). The CDR3 is CAWSGRRLYSGNTIYF. For the CDR3, the DNA is TGTGCCTGGAGCGGGAGACGACTGTACTCTGGAAACACCATATATTTT.

The chain couples TRBV7-9 to TRBJ2-7; no firm D call. Germline CDR1 is SEHNR and CDR2 is FQNEAQ (reference sequence). V shed 3 bases and J shed 0 bases, with 3 bases lying between them. The CDR3 totals 12 residues. The CDR3, as DNA: TGTGCCAGCAGCTTTCGCTCCTACGAGCAGTACTTC. It encodes CASSFRSYEQYF.

The chain joins TRBV19 to TRBJ1-5, with 10 bases matching TRBD1. The germline CDR1 and CDR2 sequences are LNHDA and SQIVND (reference sequence). J gave up 0 bases and V 5 bases, and 10 bases lay outside the gene matches. This CDR3 contains 18 residues. This chain's CDR3 is CASSLWDRGPYSNQPQHF. Written as DNA, the CDR3 is TGTGCCAGTAGTCTTTGGGACAGGGGTCCCTATAGCAATCAGCCCCAGCATTTT.

The CDR3 is CATSDPQASGRALQFF. The CDR3 region has the DNA TGTGCCACCAGTGATCCCCAGGCCAGCGGGAGGGCCCTGCAGTTCTTC. J is TRBJ2-1 and V is TRBV24-1, with TRBD2 matching over 10 bases. The V and J ends lost 3 bases and 12 bases, in that order; junction bases with no gene match: 13. Germline loops: CDR1 KGHDR, CDR2 SFDVKD. The CDR3 runs 16 residues.

V is TRBV30 and J is TRBJ2-1, with TRBD1 matching 7 bases. Unmatched junction bases numbered 4, after V lost 5 bases and J lost 0 bases. This CDR3 region has 14 residues. CDR1 GTSNPN and CDR2 SVGIG come from the germline V gene (reference sequence). CDR3 bases: TGTGCCTGGGTGACAGGGAGCTCCTACAATGAGCAGTTCTTC. Protein sequence: CAWVTGSSYNEQFF. The full variable domain, rest sourced from reference TRBV30 and TRBJ2-1, is SQTIHQWPATLVQPVGSPLSLECTVEGTSNPNLYWYRQAAGRGLQLLFYSVGIGQISSEVPQNLSASRPQDRQFILSSKKLLLSDSGFYLCAWVTGSSYNEQFFGPGTRLTVL.

The chain is built from TRBV9 and TRBJ2-1; 11 bases are a match to TRBD2. The CDR3 consists of 18 residues. The V and J ends lost 0 bases and 0 bases, in that order; junction bases with no gene match: 5. CDR1 is SGDLS, CDR2 YYNGEE, per germline. CDR3 bases: TGTGCCAGCAGCGTAGGGACTAGCGGGCGGAGCTCCTACAATGAGCAGTTCTTC. Protein product: CASSVGTSGRSSYNEQFF. Using reference TRBV9 and TRBJ2-1 for the parts outside the CDR3, the full variable domain is DSGVTQTPKHLITATGQRVTLRCSPRSGDLSVYWYQQSLDQGLQFLIQYYNGEERAKGNILERFSAQQFPDLHSELNLSSLELGDSALYFCASSVGTSGRSSYNEQFFGPGTRLTVL.